These 20 T cell receptor beta chains share one sample of origin, sequenced in a study of cytomegalovirus exposure and HLA in healthy donors. The protocol was immunoSEQ multiplex PCR, while the TCRdb copy is restricted to in-frame clones and leaves out a portion. The table lists 150,000 to 200,000 clones, roughly nine tenths of them singletons. Sequencing used PBMCs. The receptors were sampled from a woman in her twenties or thirties in good health and CMV-seronegative.

The gene calls are TRBV10-3 and TRBJ2-2; D unclear. Germline V gene sequence: CDR1 ENHRY, CDR2 SYGVKD. The V end was cut by 5 bases, the J end by 1 base, with 8 bases between. The CDR3 has 14 residues. Here the CDR3 DNA reads TGTGCCATCAGTTCCAAGGAGAACACCGGGGAGCTGTTTTTT. Translating it yields CAISSKENTGELFF.

This clone was counted once. The V call is TRBV9, the J call TRBJ2-7; 8 positions agree with TRBD2. This CDR3 contains 14 residues. The ends lost 2 bases at V and 4 bases at J; junction bases unmatched: 5. Germline V gene data show CDR1 as SGDLS and CDR2 as YYNGEE. This chain's CDR3 is CASSVDSGSYEQYF. CDR3 DNA sequence: TGTGCCAGCAGCGTTGACAGCGGGAGTTACGAGCAGTACTTC. The entire variable domain, with the rest obtained from reference TRBV9 and TRBJ2-7, is as follows: DSGVTQTPKHLITATGQRVTLRCSPRSGDLSVYWYQQSLDQGLQFLIQYYNGEERAKGNILERFSAQQFPDLHSELNLSSLELGDSALYFCASSVDSGSYEQYFGPGTRLTVT.

This chain links TRBV29-1 with TRBJ2-7, with D perhaps matching TRBD1 (7 bases). CDR1 and CDR2 (germline): SQVTM, ANQGSEA. The CDR3 runs 14 residues. CDR3 DNA: TGCAGTGTGCAGGGGGGTCTGTCCTCCTACGAGCAGTACTTC. Translation: CSVQGGLSSYEQYF.

The gene calls are TRBV9 and TRBJ2-7; D is possibly TRBD1 (5 bases). Germline V lookup: CDR1 SGDLS, CDR2 YYNGEE. The CDR3 loop spans 15 amino acids. V gave up 0 bases and J gave up 0 bases, with 10 bases separating them. CDR3 sequence reads: CASSVGTQSSYEQYF. The DNA for the CDR3 is TGTGCCAGCAGCGTAGGGACACAGAGCTCCTACGAGCAGTACTTC. Full variable domain (missing parts from reference TRBV9 and TRBJ2-7): DSGVTQTPKHLITATGQRVTLRCSPRSGDLSVYWYQQSLDQGLQFLIQYYNGEERAKGNILERFSAQQFPDLHSELNLSSLELGDSALYFCASSVGTQSSYEQYFGPGTRLTVT.

The chain joins TRBV6-5 to TRBJ2-5, with TRBD2 identical over 8 bases. Trimming at V came to 7 bases and at J to 4 bases, leaving 11 bases not matched to a gene. This CDR3 has 15 amino acids. In germline, CDR1 is MNHEY, CDR2 SVGAGI. The CDR3 DNA follows: TGTGCCAGCAAACCTTCGGGGGGGCGGGGAGAGACCCAGTACTTC. Protein product: CASKPSGGRGETQYF.

The CDR3 DNA reads as TGTGCCAGCAGTTTGCAGGGAGGTGGCGAGCAGTACTTC. Its protein is CASSLQGGGEQYF. The chain carries TRBV27 and TRBJ2-7; D may be TRBD2 (6 bases). There are 13 residues in the CDR3. Trimming pared 3 bases from V and 6 bases from J, leaving 12 bases between. Looked up from germline, CDR1 is MNHEY and CDR2 is SMNVEV (reference sequence).

The rearrangement uses TRBV29-1 and TRBJ1-3, with D maybe TRBD1 (5 bases). Germline CDR1 SQVTM, CDR2 ANQGSEA. Trimming stripped 4 bases from V and 7 bases from J, with 17 bases between. The CDR3 runs 14 residues. CDR3 nucleotide sequence: TGCAGCGTTGGGGGACCCAGGGAAGGGAACACCATATATTTT. Its translation: CSVGGPREGNTIYF.

The rearrangement uses TRBV4-1 and TRBJ2-1; 7 nucleotides line up with TRBD2. With V trimmed by 2 bases and J by 4 bases, 5 bases remained unmatched. The germline V gene encodes CDR1 MGHRA and CDR2 YSYEKL. This CDR3 is built from 15 residues. CDR3 residues: CASSQQRGAYNEQFF. CDR3 coding DNA: TGCGCCAGCAGCCAACAGCGGGGAGCTTACAATGAGCAGTTCTTC.

The chain joins TRBV5-1 to TRBJ1-1; D unclear. The CDR3 contains 13 residues. V shed 2 bases and J shed 0 bases, with 5 bases lying between them. Germline lookup yields CDR1 SGHRS and CDR2 YFSETQ. As DNA, the CDR3 is TGCGCCAGCAGCTTCATCCTGAACACTGAAGCTTTCTTT. Translating it yields CASSFILNTEAFF.

V usage is TRBV4-1 and J usage is TRBJ2-7; 7 bases fit TRBD1. Looked up from germline, CDR1 is MGHRA and CDR2 is YSYEKL. The CDR3 extends over 16 amino acids. V was clipped by 1 base and J by 5 bases; unmatched bases: 11. CDR3 loop: CASSQVSQGNENEQYF. The CDR3, as DNA: TGCGCCAGCAGCCAAGTATCACAGGGGAATGAGAACGAGCAGTACTTC.

The rearrangement uses TRBV27 and TRBJ1-5; D call uncertain. V was cut by 0 bases and J by 8 bases, with 14 bases left in between. Germline V CDR1 and CDR2: MNHEY, SMNVEV (reference sequence). The CDR3 consists of 15 residues. CDR3 in amino acids: CASSLSLLGNEPQHF. In DNA form, the CDR3 reads TGTGCCAGCAGTTTATCCCTTTTGGGGAATGAGCCCCAGCATTTT.

The chain combines TRBV5-6 with TRBJ1-5; no definite D call. V lost 3 bases, J lost 5 bases, and 12 bases lay in between. Germline V gene data show CDR1 as SGHDT and CDR2 as YYEEEE. This CDR3 spans 14 amino acids. The CDR3 DNA is TGTGCCAGCAGCTCTACAGACGGGTATCAGCCCCAGCATTTT. Amino acids: CASSSTDGYQPQHF.

The rearrangement uses TRBV29-1 and TRBJ2-7; D uncertain. Trimming took 7 bases from V and 2 from J, leaving 9 bases between them. The length of the CDR3 is 11 residues. Germline CDR1 is SQVTM and CDR2 is ANQGSEA. CDR3 loop: CSARVAYEQYF. The CDR3 DNA follows: TGCAGCGCACGGGTGGCCTACGAGCAGTACTTC.

This clone was found once. The chain employs TRBV7-9 and TRBJ2-1; D remains unclear. V was trimmed by 1 base and J by 1 base, leaving 14 bases between them. Germline V gene data show CDR1 as SEHNR and CDR2 as FQNEAQ (reference sequence). The CDR3 has 17 amino acids. The CDR3 DNA is TGTGCCAGCAGCTTAGTGTTCAGTCCCAGGTCCTACAATGAGCAGTTCTTC. Encoded protein: CASSLVFSPRSYNEQFF.

This clone was seen only a few times. V is TRBV11-2 and J is TRBJ2-7, with unresolved D. The V end lost 1 base, the J end lost 0 bases, and 7 bases lay between the germline ends. CDR3 length equals 14 residues. Looked up from germline, CDR1 is SGHAT and CDR2 is FQNNGV. The CDR3 reads CASSLGRYSYEQYF. In DNA, the CDR3 is TGTGCCAGCAGCTTAGGTCGCTACTCCTACGAGCAGTACTTC.

The chain employs TRBV7-6 and TRBJ2-3, with D perhaps TRBD2 (5 bases). Germline lookup yields CDR1 SGHVS and CDR2 FNYEAQ. The V end was cut by 2 bases, the J end by 1 base, with 10 bases between. The CDR3 is made up of 15 amino acids. CDR3 sequence: CASSLTGIGTDTQYF. The CDR3 nucleotides read TGTGCCAGCAGCTTAACGGGGATTGGCACAGATACGCAGTATTTT.

The CDR3 coding sequence is TGTGCCAGCTCACCACGACCCCAGGGGTATGGAAACACCATATATTTT. The encoded protein is CASSPRPQGYGNTIYF. This sequence joins TRBV18 and TRBJ1-3, with a possible D match to TRBD1 (6 bases). Trimming cost V 1 base and J 3 bases, with 13 bases left between them. Germline V gene data show CDR1 as KGHSH and CDR2 as LQKENI. The CDR3 is 16 amino acids.

The chain has TRBV6-1 and TRBJ2-7; unclear D gene. The V gene lost 6 bases and the J gene lost 2 bases, with 11 bases spanning the gap. Looked up from germline, CDR1 is MNHNS and CDR2 is SASEGT. The CDR3 contains 13 residues. This CDR3 is CASSQDLTYEQYF. CDR3 DNA sequence: TGTGCCAGCAGCCAAGATCTAACCTACGAGCAGTACTTC.

The chain links TRBV18 to TRBJ2-1; 10 bases fit TRBD2. V lost 4 bases, J lost 6 bases, and 3 bases stayed unmatched. The CDR3 extends over 14 amino acids. Germline assignment: CDR1 KGHSH and CDR2 LQKENI. In DNA form, the CDR3 reads TGTGCCAGCTCACGCCAGCGGGAGGGCAATGAGCAGTTCTTC. It specifies CASSRQREGNEQFF.

Remarks on this clone: This specimen includes other DNA sequences encoding the same CDR3. V and J are TRBV5-4 and TRBJ2-1; TRBD2 aligns across 7 bases. Unmatched junction bases numbered 1, after V lost 1 base and J lost 0 bases. The CDR3 is 15 residues long. The V gene's germline CDR1 is SGHNT and CDR2 YYREEE (reference sequence). The CDR3 DNA reads as TGTGCCAGCAGCTTGCCGGGGGGCTCCTACAATGAGCAGTTCTTC. Protein: CASSLPGGSYNEQFF.